This is a list of T cell receptor beta chains from one sample in a study of CD8+CD57+ T cells in acquired aplastic anemia. Each CDR3 protein gets one entry after TCRdb re-called the reads with MiXCR. Of around 150,000 distinct CDR3 sequences listed, 48% are singletons. The sample was sorted CD4+, CD8+, or CD8+CD57+ T cells (not recorded which) from PBMCs. Every receptor here comes from a human donor with aplastic anemia. CDR3s include the opening cysteine and the closing phenylalanine or tryptophan. The D gene is left open where the match is weak. Rows may omit the clone size; those that give it use once, few, many or a size class.

j_call | v_call | clone_size | d_call | cdr3_aa | cdr3_nt
TRBJ2-7 | TRBV19 | NA | NA | CASSIGQEQYF | TGTGCCAGTAGTATCGGACAGGAGCAGTACTTC
TRBJ2-5 | TRBV9 | many | NA | CASSAEGGGIEETQYF | TGTGCCAGCAGCGCAGAGGGTGGCGGGATCGAAGAGACCCAGTACTTC
TRBJ2-1 | TRBV11-2 | NA | TRBD2 | CASSLGLAGHYNEQFF | TGTGCCAGCAGCTTAGGACTAGCGGGACACTACAATGAGCAGTTCTTC
TRBJ1-5 | TRBV6-1 | many | NA | CASRVRDVVNQPQHF | TGTGCCAGCAGAGTCCGGGACGTAGTGAATCAGCCCCAGCATTTT
TRBJ2-7 | TRBV15 | NA | TRBD2 | CATSRDLAASCEQYF | TGTGCCACCAGCAGAGACCTAGCGGCCTCCTGCGAGCAGTACTTC
TRBJ2-1 | TRBV10-3 | NA | TRBD2 | CAISEAQRGGAGNEQFF | TGTGCCATCAGCGAAGCACAACGGGGGGGGGCCGGCAATGAGCAGTTCTTC
TRBJ2-3 | TRBV11-2 | NA | NA | CASSLERFSFSQYF | TGTGCCAGCAGCTTAGAACGATTTAGTTTTTCGCAGTATTTT
TRBJ2-3 | TRBV24-1 | NA | TRBD2 | CATSDPRGGVDTQYF | TGTGCCACCAGTGATCCGCGGGGGGGGGTGGATACGCAGTATTTT
TRBJ2-7 | TRBV15 | many | NA | CATSRVVGVEQYF | TGTGCCACCAGCAGAGTAGTAGGGGTCGAGCAGTACTTC
TRBJ1-2 | TRBV6-2/TRBV6-3 | many | TRBD1 | CASSTGIRYGYTF | TGTGCCAGTTCGACAGGGATTAGGTATGGCTACACCTTC
TRBJ2-1 | TRBV2 | many | TRBD2 | CASAGVRLSNEQFF | TGTGCCAGCGCGGGGGTTCGGTTATCCAATGAGCAGTTCTTC
TRBJ2-1 | TRBV25-1 | few | NA | CASSEFTGYTYDEQFF | TGTGCCAGCAGTGAATTCACTGGGTACACCTACGATGAGCAGTTCTTC
TRBJ2-7 | TRBV5-4 | NA | NA | CASSQDAGYEQYF | TGCGCCAGCAGCCAAGACGCTGGGTACGAGCAGTACTTC
TRBJ1-5 | TRBV7-2 | NA | NA | CASSYEQGRNQPQHF | TGTGCCAGCAGCTACGAGCAGGGGCGCAATCAGCCCCAGCATTTT
TRBJ1-2 | TRBV10-3 | few | NA | CAISAIQRTEQSNYGYTF | TGTGCCATCAGTGCGATACAGAGGACAGAGCAAAGTAACTATGGCTACACCTTC
TRBJ1-3 | TRBV19 | NA | NA | CASSNGGPGNTIYF | TGTGCCAGTAGTAACGGGGGGCCTGGAAACACCATATATTTT
TRBJ1-3 | TRBV10-2 | NA | NA | CATRTSGSGNTIYF | TGCGCCACTAGAACTTCAGGGTCTGGAAACACCATATATTTT